This T cell receptor beta chain stems from a study of response to subunit inactivated influenza vaccine. At least ten counts were recorded for this clonotype. What it binds is unknown. J lost 5 bases, V lost 2 bases, and 3 bases had no gene match. The CDR3 runs 14 residues. The study's findings and limits: With each seasonal influenza vaccination, the authors suggested, few new T cells are recruited.

TCRdb independently ran MiXCR on the RT-PCR reads; one entry per CDR3 protein. The sample holds fewer than 750,000 distinct CDR3 sequences, 12% to 15% seen once. The specimen was PBMCs from blood, collected approximately 12 days after vaccination. The chain links TRBV12-3 or TRBV12-4 to TRBJ2-1, with 7 bases aligning to TRBD2. This TCR was sampled from a man over 45 who received an inactivated influenza vaccine. CDR3: CASSLWGGNNEQFF. The DNA for the CDR3 is TGTGCCAGCAGTTTATGGGGAGGGAACAATGAGCAGTTCTTC.